This TCR beta chain originates from a study of cytomegalovirus exposure and HLA in healthy donors. Study-level background: The study placed approximately 80% of its roughly 400 genotyped donors in the Caucasian-associated ancestry cluster.

The CDR3 is 15 amino acids. Per germline, CDR1 LNHDA and CDR2 SQIVND (reference sequence). V was pared by 5 bases and J by 7 bases, with 5 bases of the junction left unmatched. The primer mix had 60 Vbeta and 13 Jbeta primers. Sequencing used immunoSEQ multiplex PCR; TCRdb keeps in-frame clones, though not all of them. This sample's table reports about 120,000 clones. Sequencing was performed on PBMCs. This sequence joins TRBV19 and TRBJ1-6; TRBD1 aligns across 10 bases. This sequence was found in a man between 18 and 29 years old in good health and CMV-seronegative. CDR3 nucleotides: TGTGCCAGTAGTTTAGGGGGACAGGGGAATTCACCCCTCCACTTT. Translated: CASSLGGQGNSPLHF.